The 25 T cell receptor beta chains given below trace back to one sample, sequenced in a study of siplizumab effects on memory and regulatory T cells. TCRdb's copy holds only in-frame clones and misses some; the assay was immunoSEQ multiplex PCR. Among about 87,000 clones listed, about nine tenths were seen once. Sequences were obtained from Tregs sorted from blood. The receptor source for this set is a human donor in good health.

The chain uses TRBV19 and TRBJ2-5, with D unclear. Germline CDR1 reads LNHDA; CDR2 reads SQIVND (reference sequence). Trimming pared 5 bases from V and 5 bases from J, leaving 12 bases between. This CDR3 has 13 residues. For the CDR3, the DNA is TGTGCCAGTAGTCCTTTACACGGGGAGACCCAGTACTTC. Protein product: CASSPLHGETQYF.

The rearrangement uses TRBV2 and TRBJ2-5; 11 bases map to TRBD2. The ends lost 6 bases at V and 3 bases at J; junction bases unmatched: 3. Germline assignment: CDR1 SNHLY and CDR2 FYNNEI. This CDR3 has 14 residues. The chain's CDR3 is CASRRLAGKETQYF. The CDR3 region has the DNA TGTGCCAGCAGGAGACTAGCGGGGAAAGAGACCCAGTACTTC. Using reference TRBV2 and TRBJ2-5 for the parts outside the CDR3, the full variable domain is EPEVTQTPSHQVTQMGQEVILRCVPISNHLYFYWYRQILGQKVEFLVSFYNNEISEKSEIFDDQFSVERPDGSNFTLKIRSTKLEDSAMYFCASRRLAGKETQYFGPGTRLLVL.

CDR3 coding DNA: TGTGCCAGCAGCTCGACTAGCCGGAAATACCTAGAGACCCAGTACTTC. This encodes CASSSTSRKYLETQYF. This chain uses TRBV5-6 with TRBJ2-5; 7 nucleotides agree with TRBD2. Unmatched junction bases numbered 12, after V lost 3 bases and J lost 4 bases. This CDR3 region has 16 residues. Germline assignment: CDR1 SGHDT and CDR2 YYEEEE.

The CDR3, as DNA: TGTGCCAGCAGTGAACTAGCGGGGGCCTTTGGTGAGCAGTTCTTC. Protein product: CASSELAGAFGEQFF. The V call is TRBV6-1, the J call TRBJ2-1; 10 bases fit TRBD2. CDR3 length: 15 residues. CDR1 is MNHNS and CDR2 is SASEGT in the germline V gene. The V gene end was trimmed by 2 bases and the J gene end by 9 bases; junction bases not matched to a gene: 7.

This clone was seen once. The V call is TRBV18, the J call TRBJ2-3; maybe TRBD1 (5 bases). The CDR3 covers 13 residues. Germline V gene sequence: CDR1 KGHSH, CDR2 LQKENI. V was trimmed by 5 bases and J by 2 bases, leaving 8 bases between them. CDR3 sequence: CASSSRVTDTQYF. The CDR3 bases are TGTGCCAGCTCATCCAGGGTCACAGATACGCAGTATTTT.

This rearrangement joins TRBV4-3 to TRBJ2-4, with 12 bases that match TRBD2. Germline CDR1 is LGHNA and CDR2 is YSLEER. J gave up 1 base and V 0 bases, and 10 bases lay outside the gene matches. The CDR3 spans 20 residues. CDR3 sequence (DNA): TGCGCCAGCAGCCAAGATACTGCTAGCGGGGGGGCCGCGGCCAAAAACATTCAGTACTTC. Translated: CASSQDTASGGAAAKNIQYF.

This chain uses TRBV7-3 with TRBJ1-3; D remains unclear. Germline CDR1 and CDR2: SGHTA and FQGTGA. Deletions cut 1 base from V and 4 bases from J, with 5 bases between. The CDR3 contains 13 residues. The CDR3 here is CASSLMPGNTIYF. For the CDR3, the DNA is TGTGCCAGCAGCTTAATGCCCGGAAACACCATATATTTT.

This rearrangement joins TRBV5-6 to TRBJ2-6; 8 bases line up with TRBD1. The V gene end was trimmed by 4 bases and the J gene end by 4 bases; junction bases not matched to a gene: 4. Germline V gene data show CDR1 as SGHDT and CDR2 as YYEEEE. CDR3 length: 15 residues. CDR3 sequence (DNA): TGTGCCAGCAGCGTGACAGGGGAGGGGGCCAACGTCCTGACTTTC. Translated, it gives CASSVTGEGANVLTF.

V usage is TRBV14 and J usage is TRBJ1-1; D perhaps matches TRBD1 (6 bases). Trimming cost V 5 bases and J 4 bases, with 20 bases left between them. Looked up from germline, CDR1 is SGHDN and CDR2 is FVKESK. The CDR3 length is 16 residues. The DNA for the CDR3 is TGTGCCAGCAGCATTATGGGCAGGGGTGGGACCACTGAAGCTTTCTTT. Residues: CASSIMGRGGTTEAFF.

This sequence joins TRBV28 and TRBJ1-1; 8 nucleotides agree with TRBD1. Germline lookup yields CDR1 MDHEN and CDR2 SYDVKM. This CDR3 has 14 residues. V gave up 5 bases and J gave up 4 bases; unmatched junction bases: 6. CDR3 nucleotides: TGTGCCAGCAGTCGAGGGACAGGTCTCACTGAAGCTTTCTTT. Protein product: CASSRGTGLTEAFF.

The genes are TRBV2 and TRBJ1-2; no firm D call. Trimming cost V 4 bases and J 6 bases, with 21 bases left between them. Germline-derived CDR1 and CDR2 are SNHLY and FYNNEI. The CDR3 extends over 16 amino acids. As DNA, the CDR3 is TGTGCCAGCAGTGTATTATGGTGGAAGCCCCCTCATGGCTACACCTTC. Protein: CASSVLWWKPPHGYTF.

V and J are TRBV19 and TRBJ2-7; 10 nucleotides match TRBD1. The CDR3 is 15 residues long. Germline V gene data show CDR1 as LNHDA and CDR2 as SQIVND (reference sequence). After removal of 7 bases from V and 2 bases from J, the junction contained 8 bases not matched to a gene. As DNA, the CDR3 is TGTGCCAGTAAACCCACAGGGACAGGGGCCTACGAGCAGTACTTC. As protein: CASKPTGTGAYEQYF. The full variable domain, completed using reference TRBV19 and TRBJ2-7, is DGGITQSPKYLFRKEGQNVTLSCEQNLNHDAMYWYRQDPGQGLRLIYYSQIVNDFQKGDIAEGYSVSREKKESFPLTVTSAQKNPTAFYLCASKPTGTGAYEQYFGPGTRLTVT.

The chain employs TRBV7-2 and TRBJ1-4; D possibly corresponds to TRBD1 (5 bases). CDR1 and CDR2 (germline): SGHTA, FQGNSA. V was clipped by 5 bases and J by 8 bases, with 15 bases between them. This CDR3 has 14 residues. CDR3 loop: CASSTGGSGEKLFF. The CDR3 coding sequence is TGTGCCAGCAGCACCGGGGGGAGTGGAGAAAAACTGTTTTTT.

This chain links TRBV7-2 with TRBJ1-5; D gene ambiguous. The CDR3 totals 13 residues. Germline CDR1 is SGHTA and CDR2 is FQGNSA. V lost 2 bases and J lost 9, with 11 bases in between. CDR3 bases: TGTGCCAGCAGCTTAACTTTGCTCCTGCCCCAGCATTTT. This sequence encodes CASSLTLLLPQHF.

This chain joins TRBV11-2 and TRBJ2-2, with D hard to call. Germline-derived CDR1 and CDR2 are SGHAT and FQNNGV. V was shortened by 2 bases and J by 1 base, with 8 bases between the two germline ends. This CDR3 contains 15 residues. CDR3 in DNA: TGTGCCAGCAGCTTACAGTTCAGGAACACCGGGGAGCTGTTTTTT. Protein product: CASSLQFRNTGELFF.

By share, this clone ranks as medium-sized. The V gene is TRBV6-6, the J gene TRBJ1-3; D is unclear. Looked up from germline, CDR1 is MNHNY and CDR2 is SVGAGI (reference sequence). Trimming stripped 10 bases from V and 0 bases from J, with 19 bases between. The CDR3 spans 16 residues. The CDR3 loop is CAISRKTESSGNTIYF. For the CDR3, the DNA is TGTGCCATCTCGAGAAAGACGGAAAGCTCTGGAAACACCATATATTTT.

The chain has TRBV19 and TRBJ1-1; D perhaps matches TRBD1 (5 bases). Trimming cost V 7 bases and J 3 bases, with 12 bases left between them. The length of the CDR3 is 13 residues. Per the germline V gene, CDR1 is LNHDA and CDR2 is SQIVND (reference sequence). The CDR3 DNA sequence: TGTGCCAGTACGGAATCAGGGTACACTGAAGCTTTCTTT. Residues: CASTESGYTEAFF. The full variable domain, completed using reference TRBV19 and TRBJ1-1, is DGGITQSPKYLFRKEGQNVTLSCEQNLNHDAMYWYRQDPGQGLRLIYYSQIVNDFQKGDIAEGYSVSREKKESFPLTVTSAQKNPTAFYLCASTESGYTEAFFGQGTRLTVV.

V gene TRBV19 combines with J gene TRBJ2-6; D gene uncertain. The CDR3 loop spans 13 amino acids. In germline, CDR1 is LNHDA, CDR2 SQIVND (reference sequence). The V and J ends lost 7 bases and 2 bases respectively, with 6 bases between them. In DNA form, the CDR3 reads TGTGCCAGTATCTCCCCTGGGGCCAACGTCCTGACTTTC. This translates into CASISPGANVLTF.

The chain joins TRBV6-1 to TRBJ2-5; perhaps TRBD1 as D (7 bases). Germline CDR1 reads MNHNS; CDR2 reads SASEGT. V lost 5 bases, J lost 5 bases, and 12 bases lay in between. The length of the CDR3 is 13 residues. CDR3 in DNA: TGTGCCAGCAGTCGACAGGGAGGCGAGACCCAGTACTTC. It is translated as CASSRQGGETQYF.

The rearrangement uses TRBV11-2 and TRBJ2-5; D is uncertain. Trimming shortened V by 1 base and J by 2 bases, and 5 bases separated the two germline ends. Germline lookup yields CDR1 SGHAT and CDR2 FQNNGV. The CDR3 is 13 residues long. Here the CDR3 reads CASSLGAQETQYF. DNA for the CDR3: TGTGCCAGCAGCTTAGGCGCTCAAGAGACCCAGTACTTC.

This chain links TRBV12-5 with TRBJ1-6, with D uncertain. The CDR3 has 15 residues. The ends were cut back, 2 bases at V and 9 bases at J, with 14 bases in the middle. The V gene's germline CDR1 is LGHNT and CDR2 FRNRAP. Written as DNA, the CDR3 is TGTGCTAGTGGTTTGTTCCTCCGGGAGGGTTCACCCCTCCACTTT. It translates to CASGLFLREGSPLHF.

The chain is built from TRBV30 and TRBJ2-5, with D unresolved. Per germline, CDR1 GTSNPN and CDR2 SVGIG (reference sequence). This CDR3 has 11 amino acids. V shed 1 base and J shed 12 bases, with 12 bases lying between them. CDR3 sequence (DNA): TGTGCCTGGAGTGGCCTAACAAAAAAGTACTTC. Residues: CAWSGLTKKYF.

V usage is TRBV18 and J usage is TRBJ1-6; D might be TRBD1 (5 bases). This CDR3 contains 14 residues. Trimming cost V 3 bases and J 9 bases, with 12 bases left between them. Germline V gene lookup returns CDR1 KGHSH and CDR2 LQKENI. CDR3 nucleotide sequence: TGTGCCAGCTCACCTTGGGGGGGAATTTCACCCCTCCACTTT. This gives the protein CASSPWGGISPLHF.

The rearrangement links TRBV5-6 to TRBJ1-2; 7 bases agree with TRBD1. CDR1 is SGHDT, CDR2 YYEEEE, per germline. J gave up 8 bases and V 5 bases, and 15 bases lay outside the gene matches. The CDR3 length is 15 residues. The CDR3 protein is CASSAVGSPGGGYTF. For the CDR3, the DNA is TGTGCCAGCAGTGCCGTGGGGTCCCCAGGGGGGGGCTACACCTTC.

The chain links TRBV2 to TRBJ2-7; 10 bases line up with TRBD2. CDR1 and CDR2 (germline): SNHLY, FYNNEI. The CDR3 loop spans 16 amino acids. Trimming removed 1 base from V and 7 bases from J; junction bases left unmatched: 10. DNA of the CDR3: TGTGCCAGCAGTGAAGGAAGAAGCGGGGGGGCCGGAGAGCAGTACTTC. It encodes CASSEGRSGGAGEQYF. Supplemented by reference TRBV2 and TRBJ2-7, the full variable domain reads EPEVTQTPSHQVTQMGQEVILRCVPISNHLYFYWYRQILGQKVEFLVSFYNNEISEKSEIFDDQFSVERPDGSNFTLKIRSTKLEDSAMYFCASSEGRSGGAGEQYFGPGTRLTVT.